The 10 T cell receptor beta chains below were found in one sample sequenced in a study of blood T cell repertoires in COVID-19. Clones were sequenced by immunoSEQ multiplex PCR, and TCRdb holds only the in-frame ones, with some missing. The sample holds around 380,000 clones, around 87% seen once. The sequencing input was PBMCs or T cells enriched from blood (not recorded which). All receptors come from a man under 40 who had recovered from COVID-19.

The gene calls are TRBV19 and TRBJ1-5; D perhaps matches TRBD1 (5 bases). From germline, CDR1 is LNHDA and CDR2 SQIVND (reference sequence). The CDR3 extends over 15 amino acids. The germline V and J ends were trimmed by 6 bases and 0 bases, with 12 bases remaining between them. CDR3 in DNA: TGTGCCAGTAGGATGACAGAGTATAGCAATCAGCCCCAGCATTTT. Translated: CASRMTEYSNQPQHF.

To note about this clone: Other DNA sequences in this sample translate to the same CDR3. J is TRBJ1-5 and V is TRBV30, with a possible D match to TRBD1 (5 bases). The CDR3 sequence is 13 residues long. Between the trimmed V and J ends, which lost 2 bases and 6 bases, there was a span of 11 bases. The germline CDR1 and CDR2 sequences are GTSNPN and SVGIG (reference sequence). CDR3 nucleotides: TGTGCCTGGAGTTCGCAGGGAGGTCAGCCCCAGCATTTT. Its protein product is CAWSSQGGQPQHF.

V usage is TRBV18 and J usage is TRBJ1-4; 9 nucleotides agree with TRBD1. The junction had 8 bases not matched to a gene; V was cut back by 1 base and J by 8 bases. This CDR3 spans 16 amino acids. Germline V CDR1 and CDR2: KGHSH, LQKENI. For the CDR3, the DNA is TGTGCCAGCTCACCACTTGGTGGACAGGGGAGAGAAAAACTGTTTTTT. The encoded protein is CASSPLGGQGREKLFF.

This chain connects TRBV5-5 to TRBJ2-1; possible D gene TRBD1, 5 bases. Per the germline V gene, CDR1 is SGHKS and CDR2 is YYEKEE (reference sequence). The germline V and J ends were trimmed by 1 base and 7 bases, with 18 bases remaining between them. This CDR3 has 16 amino acids. The CDR3 reads CASSLSRQGPRNEQFF. The CDR3 DNA reads TGTGCCAGCAGCTTGAGTCGTCAGGGTCCAAGAAATGAGCAGTTCTTC.

J is TRBJ2-1 and V is TRBV9; D gene uncertain. CDR1 SGDLS and CDR2 YYNGEE come from the germline V gene. V dropped 0 bases and J dropped 10 bases, with 5 bases sitting between them. CDR3 size: 11 residues. The CDR3 coding sequence is TGTGCCAGCAGCGTAGACCGGGAGCAGTTCTTC. It yields the protein CASSVDREQFF.

The chain is built from TRBV9 and TRBJ2-2; TRBD1 agrees at 7 bases. V dropped 0 bases and J dropped 5; count of bases not matched to a gene: 4. Per the germline V gene, CDR1 is SGDLS and CDR2 is YYNGEE. The CDR3 extends over 15 amino acids. DNA for the CDR3: TGTGCCAGCAGCGTAGAAAGGGGGCGAACCGGGGAGCTGTTTTTT. Its translation is CASSVERGRTGELFF.

V usage is TRBV4-2 and J usage is TRBJ2-6, with TRBD1 as a possible D gene (6 bases). Trimming stripped 1 base from V and 0 bases from J, with 10 bases between. The germline V gene has CDR1 LGHNA and CDR2 YNFKEQ. This CDR3 is 17 amino acids long. The CDR3 region is CASSQAQGGSGANVLTF. The CDR3 nucleotides read TGTGCCAGCAGCCAAGCTCAAGGGGGCTCTGGGGCCAACGTCCTGACTTTC.

The chain links TRBV19 to TRBJ1-2; 7 bases are shared with TRBD1. The CDR3 runs 12 residues. V was clipped by 10 bases and J by 4 bases; unmatched bases: 6. Per germline, CDR1 LNHDA and CDR2 SQIVND (reference sequence). The CDR3 DNA sequence: TGTGCCACCATGACAGGGAGCTATGGCTACACCTTC. The encoded protein is CATMTGSYGYTF. Looking up the rest from reference TRBV19 and TRBJ1-2 gives the full variable domain: DGGITQSPKYLFRKEGQNVTLSCEQNLNHDAMYWYRQDPGQGLRLIYYSQIVNDFQKGDIAEGYSVSREKKESFPLTVTSAQKNPTAFYLCATMTGSYGYTFGSGTRLTVV.

The chain recombines TRBV9 with TRBJ1-2; the D is unclear. Germline CDR1 reads SGDLS; CDR2 reads YYNGEE. The ends were cut back, 0 bases at V and 1 base at J, with 10 bases in the middle. The CDR3 contains 15 residues. The CDR3 loop is CASSVEPGSNYGYTF. The DNA of the CDR3 is TGTGCCAGCAGCGTAGAACCAGGCAGTAACTATGGCTACACCTTC.

This clone is a singleton in its sample. The chain recombines TRBV6-1 with TRBJ1-4; TRBD1 aligns across 7 bases. Trimming at V came to 4 bases and at J to 1 base, leaving 12 bases not matched to a gene. In germline, CDR1 is MNHNS, CDR2 SASEGT. The CDR3 spans 18 residues. In nucleotides, the CDR3 is TGTGCCAGCAGTGGCCCGGGACAGTCTACCCTAACTAATGAAAAACTGTTTTTT. Protein: CASSGPGQSTLTNEKLFF.